These 6 T cell receptor beta chains originate from one sample sequenced in a study of patients and donors after allogeneic stem cell transplantation. TCRdb used MiXCR to reprocess the RT-PCR reads, holding one entry per CDR3 protein. The sample lists roughly 960,000 distinct CDR3 sequences, about a sixth occurring once. The sample was blood, either unsorted or a sorted T cell fraction (not recorded which). The receptors were sampled from a human donor who was either an allogeneic HSCT recipient or a stem cell or donor lymphocyte infusion donor (not recorded which). It is not recorded whose cells these are; they may come from a transplant donor.

V and J are TRBV5-5 and TRBJ2-5; D unclear. Trimming took off 4 bases at V and 3 bases at J, with 13 bases between the two ends. CDR3 length: 14 amino acids. The germline V gene has CDR1 SGHKS and CDR2 YYEKEE (reference sequence). The CDR3 sequence is CASSLPRAEETQYF. The CDR3 nucleotides are TGTGCCAGCAGCCTACCCCGGGCAGAAGAGACCCAGTACTTC.

Turning to this clonotype: A much more abundant neighbour one base away suggests this may be a read error. This chain connects TRBV6-5 to TRBJ1-1; no clear D gene. The CDR3 has 12 amino acids. Germline assignment: CDR1 MNHEY and CDR2 SVGAGI. Here the CDR3 DNA reads TGTGCCAGCAGCCGGACGAACACTGTAGCTTTCTTT. Its translation: CASSRTNTVAFF.

This clonotype showed up just a few times. The rearrangement uses TRBV20-1 and TRBJ2-5; D may be TRBD1 (6 bases). Trimming took 4 bases from V and 2 from J, leaving 8 bases between them. This CDR3 has 12 amino acids. CDR1 is DFQATT and CDR2 is SNEGSKA in the germline V gene (reference sequence). In nucleotides, the CDR3 is TGCAGTGCTAATCAGGGGCAAGAGACCCAGTACTTC. Its translation is CSANQGQETQYF.

The CDR3: CASSLVAGRSTDTQYF. The DNA of the CDR3 is TGTGCCAGCAGCTTAGTTGCAGGGCGAAGCACAGATACGCAGTATTTT. The genes are TRBV7-7 and TRBJ2-3, with D perhaps TRBD1 (5 bases). This CDR3 comprises 16 residues. V was shortened by 1 base and J by 0 bases, with 11 bases between the two germline ends. Germline CDR1 and CDR2: SSHAT and FNYEAQ (reference sequence).

The V call is TRBV12-3 or TRBV12-4, the J call TRBJ2-4; the D gene is possibly TRBD1 (5 bases). The CDR3 spans 12 residues. Trimming removed 3 bases at V and 10 bases at J, with 10 bases between. CDR3 sequence: CASSLGQAIQYF. CDR3 nucleotides: TGTGCCAGCAGTTTGGGGCAGGCGATTCAGTACTTC.

Turning to this clonotype: Because it lacks the conserved phenylalanine or tryptophan at the end, this CDR3 is likely a read error. The V gene is TRBV20-1, the J gene TRBJ2-4; D uncertain. Trimming cost V 5 bases and J 3 bases, with 8 bases left between them. The CDR3 covers 12 residues. Per germline, CDR1 DFQATT and CDR2 SNEGSKA (reference sequence). The DNA of the CDR3 is TGCAGTGCTCCCCGGAGCAAAAACATTCAGTACTCC. Protein product: CSAPRSKNIQYS.